A single sample is the source of the 18 T cell receptor beta chains below, sequenced in a study of shared clonotypes between healthy human individuals. Some clones are missing from TCRdb's copy, which holds only in-frame ones; the method was immunoSEQ multiplex PCR. The sample lists over 950,000 clones; approximately 75% were seen once. Specimen: memory CD4+ T cells from PBMCs. Subset here: CD45RA-negative fraction. The receptors here all came from a man aged 18-30 years in good health. Some clones in this sample may be carry-over from other donors' samples.

The chain is built from TRBV7-8 and TRBJ2-3; 9 bases are shared with TRBD2. V lost 6 bases, J lost 3 bases, and 4 bases stayed unmatched. The CDR3 loop spans 14 amino acids. Germline assignment: CDR1 SGHVS and CDR2 FQNEAQ. The CDR3, as DNA: TGTGCCAGCAGGGGGGGACTAGCAACAGATACGCAGTATTTT. Its translation is CASRGGLATDTQYF.

The chain combines TRBV9 with TRBJ2-7; TRBD1 aligns across 8 bases. The CDR3 has 15 residues. V shed 3 bases and J 3 bases; nucleotides not matched to a gene: 8. The V gene's germline CDR1 is SGDLS and CDR2 YYNGEE. The CDR3 nucleotides are TGTGCCAGCAGCGCTGGACAGGGTTATTACTACGAGCAGTACTTC. Its protein is CASSAGQGYYYEQYF. Looking up the rest from reference TRBV9 and TRBJ2-7 gives the full variable domain: DSGVTQTPKHLITATGQRVTLRCSPRSGDLSVYWYQQSLDQGLQFLIQYYNGEERAKGNILERFSAQQFPDLHSELNLSSLELGDSALYFCASSAGQGYYYEQYFGPGTRLTVT.

CDR3 sequence: CASSGSGGGETQYF. CDR3 nucleotide sequence: TGTGCCAGCAGCGGTAGCGGGGGAGGGGAGACCCAGTACTTC. V and J are TRBV7-9 and TRBJ2-5, with 9 bases fitting TRBD2. Germline assignment: CDR1 SEHNR and CDR2 FQNEAQ (reference sequence). V lost 5 bases to trimming and J lost 5 bases; unmatched junction nucleotides: 6. The CDR3 covers 14 residues.

The chain combines TRBV7-6 with TRBJ2-2, with 7 bases identical to TRBD1. The trim removed 5 bases at V and 4 bases at J, leaving 10 bases unmatched. The CDR3 loop spans 16 amino acids. In germline, CDR1 is SGHVS, CDR2 FNYEAQ. CDR3 loop: CASSHPRDSGTGELFF. DNA of the CDR3: TGTGCCAGCAGCCACCCCCGGGACAGTGGCACCGGGGAGCTGTTTTTT.

The chain employs TRBV4-1 and TRBJ2-7; weak D call: TRBD2 (6 bases). CDR3 length: 16 residues. The V end was cut by 1 base, the J end by 4 bases, with 17 bases between. Germline V gene data show CDR1 as MGHRA and CDR2 as YSYEKL. CDR3 sequence reads: CASSQVVGGRGYEQYF. The CDR3 nucleotides read TGCGCCAGCAGCCAAGTTGTTGGGGGGAGAGGATACGAGCAGTACTTC.

This chain joins TRBV11-1 and TRBJ2-7; D ambiguous. The ends were cut back, 3 bases at V and 3 bases at J, with 9 bases in the middle. The CDR3 totals 13 residues. Germline-derived CDR1 and CDR2 are SGHAT and FQDESV (reference sequence). The CDR3 DNA follows: TGTGCCAGCAGCTTGGAAGTGATCTACGAGCAGTACTTC. This gives the protein CASSLEVIYEQYF.

This clone came up once. This likely reflects a read error, since a far larger clone is one base away. The chain is built from TRBV18 and TRBJ2-7; 8 bases fit TRBD2. This CDR3 contains 13 residues. Germline values: CDR1 KGHSH, CDR2 LQKENI. For the CDR3, the DNA is TGTGTCAGCTCGGGGGGGTCGGCCTACGAGCAGTACTTC. Translating it yields CVSSGGSAYEQYF.

The chain has TRBV6-5 and TRBJ1-2; D remains ambiguous. Germline CDR1 reads MNHEY; CDR2 reads SVGAGI. V was cut by 2 bases and J by 2 bases, with 6 bases left in between. The CDR3 runs to 13 residues. The CDR3 DNA reads as TGTGCCAGCAGTTACGGTCCCAACTATGGCTACACCTTC. As protein: CASSYGPNYGYTF.

V and J are TRBV28 and TRBJ2-7; 7 positions match TRBD1. The CDR3 is 12 residues long. Germline V gives CDR1 MDHEN, CDR2 SYDVKM. The junction had 4 bases not matched to a gene; V was cut back by 9 bases and J by 2 bases. The CDR3 nucleotides are TGTGCCAGTCGACAGGGTACCTACGAGCAGTACTTC. The encoded protein is CASRQGTYEQYF.

This clone appeared a single time. The chain joins TRBV11-2 to TRBJ2-2; TRBD1 matches 10 bases. Germline-derived CDR1 and CDR2 are SGHAT and FQNNGV. The CDR3 length is 15 residues. V shed 5 bases, J shed 3 bases, and the junction held 3 bases outside the gene matches. The CDR3 protein is CASSRQGADTGELFF. The CDR3 DNA follows: TGTGCCAGCAGCCGACAGGGGGCGGACACCGGGGAGCTGTTTTTT.

This clone was observed a single time. Here the CDR3 reads CASSFNRAAFF. CDR3 DNA sequence: TGTGCCAGCAGTTTCAACAGGGCAGCTTTCTTT. This chain uses TRBV28 with TRBJ1-1, with TRBD1 as a possible D gene (6 bases). The CDR3 sequence is 11 residues long. V was pared by 3 bases and J by 10 bases, with 9 bases between. Germline V CDR1 and CDR2: MDHEN, SYDVKM. The variable domain in full, completed from reference TRBV28 and TRBJ1-1, reads DVKVTQSSRYLVKRTGEKVFLECVQDMDHENMFWYRQDPGLGLRLIYFSYDVKMKEKGDIPEGYSVSREKKERFSLILESASTNQTSMYLCASSFNRAAFFGQGTRLTVV.

The chain carries TRBV28 and TRBJ1-6; the D is unclear. CDR1 MDHEN and CDR2 SYDVKM come from the germline V gene. V lost 6 bases and J 7 bases, leaving 10 bases between the germline ends. The CDR3 covers 13 residues. CDR3 sequence: CASRPSPNSPLHF. CDR3 sequence (DNA): TGTGCCAGCAGGCCATCTCCCAATTCACCCCTCCACTTT.

This sequence joins TRBV7-3 and TRBJ2-2; 15 positions agree with TRBD2. Germline values: CDR1 SGHTA, CDR2 FQGTGA. V shed 5 bases and J 4 bases; nucleotides not matched to a gene: 5. The CDR3 sequence is 17 residues long. The chain's CDR3 is CASSPGLAGGLTGELFF. CDR3 bases: TGTGCCAGCAGCCCGGGACTAGCGGGAGGACTCACCGGGGAGCTGTTTTTT.

As DNA, the CDR3 is TGTGCCAGCAGCCCCAGGGGGGGGGCGCCTGGAAACACCATATATTTT. Protein sequence: CASSPRGGAPGNTIYF. The V and J genes are TRBV7-2 and TRBJ1-3, with 7 bases aligning to TRBD1. Germline V CDR1 and CDR2: SGHTA, FQGNSA. The length of the CDR3 is 16 residues. The V and J ends lost 5 bases and 2 bases, in that order; junction bases with no gene match: 9.

This chain uses TRBV19 with TRBJ2-4, with 9 bases matching TRBD1. The CDR3 is made up of 16 amino acids. V shed 5 bases and J 8 bases; nucleotides not matched to a gene: 13. Germline values: CDR1 LNHDA, CDR2 SQIVND (reference sequence). The DNA for the CDR3 is TGTGCCAGTAGTTCTTGGACAGGGGTGATGGGAGACATTCAGTACTTC. This translates into CASSSWTGVMGDIQYF.

The table lists this clone with many counts. The genes are TRBV15 and TRBJ1-4; 7 nucleotides match TRBD1. V was clipped by 5 bases and J by 4 bases; unmatched bases: 10. The CDR3 covers 16 residues. CDR1 is LNHNV and CDR2 is YYDKDF in the germline V gene (reference sequence). In nucleotides, the CDR3 is TGTGCCACCAGCGCACGAGGCAGGGGGGTTAATGAAAAACTGTTTTTT. It codes for CATSARGRGVNEKLFF.

This clone was found a few times. The rearrangement joins TRBV10-3 to TRBJ1-1, with 12 bases fitting TRBD1. Germline trimming cut 10 bases from V and 0 bases from J; bases unmatched to any gene: 18. The length of the CDR3 is 19 residues. The germline gives CDR1 ENHRY, CDR2 SYGVKD. The CDR3 region has the DNA TGTGCCACCCGTCAGGACCCCCGGGACAGGGGGCGGATGAACACTGAAGCTTTCTTT. The encoded protein is CATRQDPRDRGRMNTEAFF.

J is TRBJ1-1 and V is TRBV11-2; no definite D call. The CDR3 is made up of 17 amino acids. Trimming took off 4 bases at V and 1 base at J, with 19 bases between the two ends. Germline V gene lookup returns CDR1 SGHAT and CDR2 FQNNGV. CDR3 sequence reads: CASSSALWGDKNTEAFF. For the CDR3, the DNA is TGTGCCAGCAGCTCTGCCCTGTGGGGAGACAAGAACACTGAAGCTTTCTTT. Filled out from reference TRBV11-2 and TRBJ1-1, the complete variable domain reads EAGVAQSPRYKIIEKRQSVAFWCNPISGHATLYWYQQILGQGPKLLIQFQNNGVVDDSQLPKDRFSAERLKGVDSTLKIQPAKLEDSAVYLCASSSALWGDKNTEAFFGQGTRLTVV.